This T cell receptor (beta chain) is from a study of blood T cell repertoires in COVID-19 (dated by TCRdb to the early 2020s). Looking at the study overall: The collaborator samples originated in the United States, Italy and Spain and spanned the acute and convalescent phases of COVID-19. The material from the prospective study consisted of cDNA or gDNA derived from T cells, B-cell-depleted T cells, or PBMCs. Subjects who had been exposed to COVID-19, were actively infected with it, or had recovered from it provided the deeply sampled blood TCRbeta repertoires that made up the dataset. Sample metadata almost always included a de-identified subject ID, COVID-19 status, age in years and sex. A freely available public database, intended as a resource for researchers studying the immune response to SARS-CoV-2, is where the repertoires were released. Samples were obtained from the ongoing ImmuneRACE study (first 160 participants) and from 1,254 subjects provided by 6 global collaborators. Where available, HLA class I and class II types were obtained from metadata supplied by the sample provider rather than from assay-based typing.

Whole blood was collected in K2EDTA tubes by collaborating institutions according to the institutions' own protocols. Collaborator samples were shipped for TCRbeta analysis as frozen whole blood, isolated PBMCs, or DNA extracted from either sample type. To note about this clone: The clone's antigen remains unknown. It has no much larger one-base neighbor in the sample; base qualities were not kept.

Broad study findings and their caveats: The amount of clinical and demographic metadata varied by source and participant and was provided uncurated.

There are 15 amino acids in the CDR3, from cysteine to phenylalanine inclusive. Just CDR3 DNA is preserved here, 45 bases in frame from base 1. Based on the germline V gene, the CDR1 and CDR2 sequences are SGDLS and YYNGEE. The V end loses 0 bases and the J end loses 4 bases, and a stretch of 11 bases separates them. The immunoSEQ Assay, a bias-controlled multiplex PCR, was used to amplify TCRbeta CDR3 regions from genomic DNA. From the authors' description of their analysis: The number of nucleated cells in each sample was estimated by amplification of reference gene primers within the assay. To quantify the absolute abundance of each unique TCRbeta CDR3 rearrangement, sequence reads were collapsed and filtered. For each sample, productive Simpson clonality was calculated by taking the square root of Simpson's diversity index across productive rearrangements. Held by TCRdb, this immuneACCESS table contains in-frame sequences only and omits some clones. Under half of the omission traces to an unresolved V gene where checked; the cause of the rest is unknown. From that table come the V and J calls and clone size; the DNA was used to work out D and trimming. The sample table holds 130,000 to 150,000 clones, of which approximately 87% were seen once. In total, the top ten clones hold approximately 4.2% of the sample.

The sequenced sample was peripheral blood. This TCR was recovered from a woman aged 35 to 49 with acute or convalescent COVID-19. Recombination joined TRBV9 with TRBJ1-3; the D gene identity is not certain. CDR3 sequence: CASSVGYGLGNTIYF. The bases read TGTGCCAGCAGCGTAGGGTACGGTTTGGGAAACACCATATATTTT.